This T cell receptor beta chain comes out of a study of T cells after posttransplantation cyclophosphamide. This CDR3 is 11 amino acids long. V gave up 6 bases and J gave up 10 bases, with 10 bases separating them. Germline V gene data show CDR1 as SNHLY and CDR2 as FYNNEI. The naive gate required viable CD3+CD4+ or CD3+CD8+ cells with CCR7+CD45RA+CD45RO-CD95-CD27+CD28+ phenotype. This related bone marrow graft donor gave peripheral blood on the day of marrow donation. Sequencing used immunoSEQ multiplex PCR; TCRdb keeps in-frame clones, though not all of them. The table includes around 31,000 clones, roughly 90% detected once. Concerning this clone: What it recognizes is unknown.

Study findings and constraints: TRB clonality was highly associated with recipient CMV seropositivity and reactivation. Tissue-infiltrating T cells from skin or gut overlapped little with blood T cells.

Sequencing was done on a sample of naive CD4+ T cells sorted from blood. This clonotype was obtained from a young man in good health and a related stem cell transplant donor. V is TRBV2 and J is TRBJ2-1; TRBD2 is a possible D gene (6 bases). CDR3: CASRGGGEQFF. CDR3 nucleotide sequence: TGTGCCAGCAGGGGAGGAGGGGAGCAGTTCTTC.